A single sample is the source of the 5 T cell receptor beta chains below, sequenced in a study of blood T cell repertoires in COVID-19. This table comes from immunoSEQ multiplex PCR, and its TCRdb copy is limited to in-frame clones, with some not included. Seen here are fewer than 450,000 clones, more than 75% observed once, and the top ten hold more than 3%. Input material: peripheral blood. The receptors were sampled from a woman younger than 30 who had recovered from COVID-19.

The genes are TRBV4-3 and TRBJ1-5, with TRBD1 as a possible D gene (6 bases). The V gene's germline CDR1 is LGHNA and CDR2 YSLEER. With 0 bases removed from V and 10 bases from J, the gap between germline ends came to 28 bases. This CDR3 is built from 19 residues. CDR3 in DNA: TGCGCCAGCAGCCAAGACCTGGGGCGGAACAGGGCCCTGAGTAACCCCCAGCATTTT. As protein: CASSQDLGRNRALSNPQHF.

The V and J genes are TRBV6-1 and TRBJ2-7; 8 nucleotides agree with TRBD1. V gave up 1 base and J gave up 6 bases; unmatched junction bases: 5. Germline V gives CDR1 MNHNS, CDR2 SASEGT. The CDR3 extends over 14 amino acids. CDR3 DNA: TGTGCCAGCAGTGAAGGGGCAGGGGGCGTCGAGCAGTACGTC. The encoded protein is CASSEGAGGVEQYV.

The V call is TRBV5-6, the J call TRBJ2-3; possibly TRBD1 for D (6 bases). Trimming removed 4 bases at V and 2 bases at J, with 14 bases between. CDR1 SGHDT and CDR2 YYEEEE come from the germline V gene. CDR3 length: 15 residues. The CDR3 reads CASSRTGRITDTQYF. CDR3 nucleotide sequence: TGTGCCAGCAGCCGAACAGGGAGAATCACAGATACGCAGTATTTT. Variable domain in full (rest from reference TRBV5-6 and TRBJ2-3): DAGVTQSPTHLIKTRGQQVTLRCSPKSGHDTVSWYQQALGQGPQFIFQYYEEEERQRGNFPDRFSGHQFPNYSSELNVNALLLGDSALYLCASSRTGRITDTQYFGPGTRLTVL.

This chain joins TRBV29-1 and TRBJ2-1, with D possibly matching TRBD2 (5 bases). V was clipped by 8 bases and J by 8 bases, with 19 bases between them. Germline V lookup: CDR1 SQVTM, CDR2 ANQGSEA. The CDR3 is made up of 13 amino acids. CDR3 nucleotides: TGCAGCACAAAGCACGTCGGAGGCGATGAGCAGTTCTTC. Protein product: CSTKHVGGDEQFF.

The chain links TRBV5-4 to TRBJ2-1, with TRBD1 identical over 8 bases. CDR1 and CDR2 from the germline V gene are SGHNT and YYREEE (reference sequence). The CDR3 length is 19 residues. Trimming took 4 bases from V and 1 from J; bases not matched to a gene: 16. CDR3: CASSLRDRIHQPSYNEQFF. CDR3 sequence (DNA): TGTGCCAGCAGCCTCCGGGACAGGATACACCAACCTTCCTACAATGAGCAGTTCTTC.